This is a list of T cell receptor beta chains from one sample in a study of beta chain features in type 1 diabetes. Sequencing used immunoSEQ multiplex PCR; TCRdb keeps in-frame clones, though not all of them. The sample holds 600,000 or so clones, over 11% seen once. Material for sequencing was naive CD4+ T cells from blood. These receptors all stem from a man aged 18 to 35 with type 1 diabetes. Each CDR3 is given with its conserved first and last residue. Fields, in order: J gene, clone size, V gene, D gene, CDR3 DNA, CDR3 protein. The D gene is left open where the match is weak. Rows give clone size only sometimes, using once, few, many, or a class for an expanded clone.

>TRBJ2-2|.|TRBV28|TRBD1
TGTGCCAGCAGTTTCTACAGGGGGCGCGGCTGGGAGCTGTTTTTT
CASSFYRGRGWELFF
>TRBJ2-4|.|TRBV7-9|.
TGTGCCAGCAGCCGTGGACGGTGGGGAGAACCCAAAAACATTCAGTACTTC
CASSRGRWGEPKNIQYF
>TRBJ2-4|few|TRBV2|.
TGTGCCAGCAGGAAACTAGCCAAAAACATTCAGTACTTC
CASRKLAKNIQYF
>TRBJ1-1|few|TRBV30|.
TGTGCCTGGAGTCTCGGGACGGGATTGAGGTTCTTT
CAWSLGTGLRFF
>TRBJ1-3|.|TRBV5-6|.
TGTGCCTGCAGGGGCCCTGGAAACACCATATATTTT
CACRGPGNTIYF
>TRBJ1-5|few|TRBV5-1|.
TGCGCCAGCAGCTTGGCCGAGGGTCAGCCCCAGCATTTT
CASSLAEGQPQHF
>TRBJ2-3|few|TRBV30|.
TGTGCCTGGAGTGCCCGGCTCCCTGGGACAGATACGCAGTATTTT
CAWSARLPGTDTQYF
>TRBJ2-1|.|TRBV6-5|TRBD2
TGTGCCAGCAGTTACTCGGCTAGCGGGAGGGCGGTGCAGTTCTTC
CASSYSASGRAVQFF
>TRBJ1-1|few|TRBV2|.
TGTGCCAGCAGTTTGGGACCGAACACTGAAGCTTTCTTT
CASSLGPNTEAFF
>TRBJ2-3|.|TRBV7-3|.
TGTGCCAGCAGCTTAAAGGCGGGACCCACAGATACGCAGTATTTT
CASSLKAGPTDTQYF
>TRBJ2-7|.|TRBV19|TRBD1
TGTGCCAGTGGGGCAGGGGGCTCCTACGAGCAGTACTTC
CASGAGGSYEQYF
>TRBJ2-1|.|TRBV30|.
TGTGCCTCCCCAGGGCTGGACTACAATGAGCAGTTCTTC
CASPGLDYNEQFF
>TRBJ1-2|few|TRBV4-1|.
TGCGCCAGCAGCCGAGAGGAGGGGACTAACTATGGCTACACCTTC
CASSREEGTNYGYTF
>TRBJ2-6|.|TRBV7-9|.
TGTGCCAGCAGCCGGACGGCCTCGGAGGCCAACGTCCTGACTTTC
CASSRTASEANVLTF
>TRBJ2-7|few|TRBV29-1|.
TGCAGCATCCAGGTATTGGGGCCCGCCTACGAGCAGTACTTC
CSIQVLGPAYEQYF
>TRBJ1-5|.|TRBV2|.
TGTGCCAGCAGTGAAAGCGGGGGAAGTCAGCCCCAGCATTTT
CASSESGGSQPQHF
>TRBJ2-7|.|TRBV4-3|.
TGCGCCAGCAGCCTCTACCGGGGGGCGGATTACGAGCAGTACTTC
CASSLYRGADYEQYF
>TRBJ2-1|.|TRBV7-2|.
TGTGCCAGCAGCTTTTCGCGGAATGAGCAGTTCTTC
CASSFSRNEQFF
>TRBJ2-1|.|TRBV27|.
TGTGCCAGCAGTTTAGGTTACAATGAGCAGTTCTTC
CASSLGYNEQFF
>TRBJ1-6|few|TRBV30|.
TGTGCCCAGGGTGAACTTTCTAATTCACCCCTCCACTTT
CAQGELSNSPLHF
>TRBJ1-4|few|TRBV6-1|.
TGTGCCAGCAGTGGACAGTATAATGAAAAACTGTTTTTT
CASSGQYNEKLFF
>TRBJ1-3|.|TRBV30|.
TGTGCCTGGAGTAACCTCATCTCTGGAAACACCATATATTTT
CAWSNLISGNTIYF
>TRBJ1-5|few|TRBV4-1|.
TGCGCCAGCAGCCAAGTCGGGCGGGGGAGCAATCAGCCCCAGCATTTT
CASSQVGRGSNQPQHF
>TRBJ2-5|.|TRBV29-1|.
TGCAGCGTTGAAGGGACAAAAACTGATTCAGAGACCCAGTACTTC
CSVEGTKTDSETQYF
>TRBJ1-2|few|TRBV28|TRBD1
TGTGCCAGCAGACGACTATCCAGGGGGAACTATGGCTACACCTTC
CASRRLSRGNYGYTF
>TRBJ2-5|.|TRBV5-1|.
TGCGCCAGCAGCGTGACGGTCCAAGAGACCCAGCACTTC
CASSVTVQETQHF
>TRBJ2-7|few|TRBV6-5|TRBD2
TGTGCCAGCAGTTACCGGGGGGGAGGGCCCCACGAGCAGTACTTC
CASSYRGGGPHEQYF
>TRBJ2-3|.|TRBV18|.
TGTGCCAGCTCGCAGACTCAGGGAGAGTCCACAGATACGCAGTATTTT
CASSQTQGESTDTQYF
>TRBJ1-2|few|TRBV18|.
TGTGCCAGCTCACTAGACAGGTTTTCAAATGGCTACACCTTC
CASSLDRFSNGYTF
>TRBJ2-1|.|TRBV2|.
TGTGCCAGCACCCCCTTCAATGAGCAGTTCTTC
CASTPFNEQFF
>TRBJ2-1|.|TRBV28|TRBD1
TGTGCCAGCAGTGACCGAGGACAGGGGTTCTACAATGAGCAGTTCTTC
CASSDRGQGFYNEQFF
>TRBJ1-2|few|TRBV28|.
TGTGCCAGCAGCAGTAGAGGCTACACCTTC
CASSSRGYTF
>TRBJ2-7|.|TRBV11-3|TRBD1
TGTGCCAGCAGCCCGGGACAGGAATACGAGCAGTACTTC
CASSPGQEYEQYF
>TRBJ2-1|.|TRBV28|.
TGTGCCACCCGGACGCCAATTGATTACAATGAGCAGTTCTTC
CATRTPIDYNEQFF
>TRBJ2-2|few|TRBV4-3|.
TGCGCCAGCAGCCCGGCGGAAGAGGCCGGGGAGCTGTTTTTT
CASSPAEEAGELFF
>TRBJ1-5|few|TRBV2|.
TGTGCCAGCAGTGAATCCGGGTGGAATCAGCCCCAGCATTTT
CASSESGWNQPQHF